The 13 T cell receptor beta chains in this list originate from one sample, sequenced in a study of blood T cell repertoires in COVID-19. The table came from immunoSEQ multiplex PCR; TCRdb's copy has only in-frame clones and leaves some out. The sample holds some 300,000 clones, about 90% seen once. Sequencing used peripheral blood. The receptors shown here come from a woman aged 40 to 49 with COVID-19, enrolled during active disease.

The rearrangement links TRBV2 to TRBJ1-5; tentative D call: TRBD1 (5 bases). CDR3 length equals 17 residues. The germline CDR1 and CDR2 sequences are SNHLY and FYNNEI. V lost 4 bases, J lost 0 bases, and 16 bases lay in between. CDR3 loop: CASSVGGRGLSNQPQHF. The CDR3 DNA reads TGTGCCAGCAGTGTTGGGGGGAGGGGACTTAGCAATCAGCCCCAGCATTTT.

The count of this clone is one. CDR3 sequence reads: CATSSNRYTDTQYF. CDR3 coding DNA: TGTGCCACCAGCAGTAACCGGTACACAGATACGCAGTATTTT. The rearrangement links TRBV15 to TRBJ2-3; D remains unclear. V dropped 3 bases and J dropped 2 bases, with 9 bases sitting between them. From germline, CDR1 is LNHNV and CDR2 YYDKDF (reference sequence). CDR3 length equals 14 residues.

The chain joins TRBV4-3 to TRBJ1-2; D might be TRBD1 (5 bases). The CDR3 length is 14 residues. The germline V and J ends were trimmed by 1 base and 3 bases, with 9 bases remaining between them. The germline V gene has CDR1 LGHNA and CDR2 YSLEER. CDR3 in DNA: TGCGCCAGCAGCCAAGGGAGGGGCGACTATGGCTACACCTTC. Translation: CASSQGRGDYGYTF.

The V and J genes are TRBV7-2 and TRBJ1-2, with D uncertain. This CDR3 is 14 amino acids long. CDR1 is SGHTA and CDR2 is FQGNSA in the germline V gene. The V gene lost 1 base and the J gene lost 6 bases, with 12 bases spanning the gap. The CDR3: CASSLVSSSDGYTF. CDR3 nucleotide sequence: TGTGCCAGCAGCTTAGTATCCAGTTCTGATGGCTACACCTTC.

The chain uses TRBV15 and TRBJ1-4, with D uncertain. The V gene's germline CDR1 is LNHNV and CDR2 YYDKDF (reference sequence). The length of the CDR3 is 15 residues. V dropped 3 bases and J dropped 7 bases, with 15 bases sitting between them. The CDR3 region is CATSSQTRMGEKLFF. The CDR3 DNA is TGTGCCACCAGCAGCCAGACTAGGATGGGTGAAAAACTGTTTTTT.

The chain has TRBV11-2 and TRBJ1-2, with TRBD1 identical over 7 bases. The CDR3 is 14 residues long. V gave up 8 bases and J gave up 4 bases; unmatched junction bases: 10. From germline, CDR1 is SGHAT and CDR2 FQNNGV. CDR3 sequence reads: CASGDRDTGYGYTF. The CDR3 nucleotides read TGTGCCAGCGGAGACAGGGACACGGGCTATGGCTACACCTTC.

V gene TRBV6-2 or TRBV6-3 combines with J gene TRBJ1-2, with 8 bases lining up with TRBD1. There are 13 residues in the CDR3. Germline V gene lookup returns CDR1 MNHEY and CDR2 SVGEGT. J lost 5 bases, V lost 6 bases, and 5 bases had no gene match. The CDR3 loop reads CASSQGAGYGYTF. DNA for the CDR3: TGTGCCAGCAGCCAGGGGGCGGGATATGGCTACACCTTC.

The CDR3 DNA follows: TGTGCCAGCAGCTTAGGAGCGGGGGGGACGGATACGCAGTATTTT. Translated, it gives CASSLGAGGTDTQYF. The chain links TRBV13 to TRBJ2-3, with 10 positions matching TRBD2. J was trimmed by 6 bases and V by 0 bases; bases with no gene match: 3. This CDR3 is built from 15 residues. In germline, CDR1 is PRHDT, CDR2 FYEKMQ (reference sequence). Filled out from reference TRBV13 and TRBJ2-3, the complete variable domain reads AAGVIQSPRHLIKEKRETATLKCYPIPRHDTVYWYQQGPGQDPQFLISFYEKMQSDKGSIPDRFSAQQFSDYHSELNMSSLELGDSALYFCASSLGAGGTDTQYFGPGTRLTVL.

CDR3 protein: CASSLTGEKEYF. CDR3 nucleotide sequence: TGTGCCAGCAGCCTAACAGGGGAAAAAGAGTACTTC. The V and J genes are TRBV27 and TRBJ2-7; 7 positions agree with TRBD1. CDR1 MNHEY and CDR2 SMNVEV come from the germline V gene (reference sequence). This CDR3 has 12 residues. J was trimmed by 11 bases and V by 6 bases; bases with no gene match: 10.

The rearrangement uses TRBV27 and TRBJ2-1; 13 positions match TRBD2. Germline-derived CDR1 and CDR2 are MNHEY and SMNVEV (reference sequence). With 8 bases clipped from V and 10 bases from J, the junction kept 11 bases outside the gene matches. The CDR3 has 15 residues. CDR3 nucleotide sequence: TGTGCCAGCTACCTACTAGCGGGAGGGCCGCAAGAGCAGTTCTTC. The encoded protein is CASYLLAGGPQEQFF.

This clone was picked up one time. The V and J genes are TRBV2 and TRBJ2-7; 8 nucleotides line up with TRBD1. The CDR3 runs 15 residues. V gave up 6 bases and J gave up 3 bases; unmatched junction bases: 10. Germline V gene data show CDR1 as SNHLY and CDR2 as FYNNEI. The CDR3 nucleotides are TGTGCCAGCAGACTCGGACAGGGAGGACGCTACGAGCAGTACTTC. This gives the protein CASRLGQGGRYEQYF.

This chain uses TRBV6-1 with TRBJ1-1; D is ambiguous. The germline V gene encodes CDR1 MNHNS and CDR2 SASEGT. Deletions cut 1 base from V and 6 bases from J, with 15 bases between. There are 15 residues in the CDR3. This CDR3 is CASSEGGWVMSEAFF. DNA of the CDR3: TGTGCCAGCAGTGAAGGAGGTTGGGTTATGTCTGAAGCTTTCTTT.

This sequence joins TRBV30 and TRBJ2-5, with TRBD1 matching 7 bases. V shed 1 base, J shed 1 base, and the junction held 9 bases outside the gene matches. CDR1 is GTSNPN, CDR2 SVGIG, per germline (reference sequence). There are 16 residues in the CDR3. The CDR3 reads CAWSEPGQLLQETQYF. In nucleotides, the CDR3 is TGTGCCTGGAGTGAACCGGGACAGCTACTCCAAGAGACCCAGTACTTC.